This T cell receptor (beta chain) appears in the sequencing data of a study of blood T cells in healthy people across ages. Study-wide results and limits: Estimated diversity that came from one million T cells was considered an underestimate. Versus aged donors, long-lived donors had higher diversity and more naive CD4+ cells. Any changes in expanded clonotypes were possibly confounded, as donor CMV status remained unknown.

The germline gives CDR1 SGHRS, CDR2 YFSETQ. V was trimmed by 7 bases and J by 6 bases, leaving 20 bases between them. This CDR3 comprises 15 residues. A second 7 to 11 cycle PCR used barcoded and J-beta primers. TCRdb passed the 5' RACE reads through MiXCR, listing each CDR3 protein once. The repertoire holds roughly 830,000 distinct CDR3 sequences, with about 62% as singletons. Samples had at least 6.5 million PBMCs isolated from them. As for this clonotype: Antigen specificity is unknown.

Source material: blood. The origin of this receptor is a man between 25 and 39 years old in good health. This sequence joins TRBV5-1 and TRBJ2-4; D possibly corresponds to TRBD1 (5 bases). The CDR3 loop is CASCQTSPGSNIQYF. The CDR3 nucleotides are TGCGCCAGCTGCCAAACCAGTCCAGGGTCAAACATTCAGTACTTC.